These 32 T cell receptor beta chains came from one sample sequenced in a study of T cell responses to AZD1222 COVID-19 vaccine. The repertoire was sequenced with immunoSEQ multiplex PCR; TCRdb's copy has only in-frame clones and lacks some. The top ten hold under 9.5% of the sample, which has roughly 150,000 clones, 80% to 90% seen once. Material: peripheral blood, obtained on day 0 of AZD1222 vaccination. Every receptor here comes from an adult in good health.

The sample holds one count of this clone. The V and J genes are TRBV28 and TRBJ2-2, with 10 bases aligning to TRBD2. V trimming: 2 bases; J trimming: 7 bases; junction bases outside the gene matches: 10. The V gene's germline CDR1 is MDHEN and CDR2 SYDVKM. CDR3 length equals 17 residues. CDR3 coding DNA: TGTGCCAGCAGTTTAAATCCTAGCGGGAGTCGAAACGGGGAGCTGTTTTTT. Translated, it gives CASSLNPSGSRNGELFF.

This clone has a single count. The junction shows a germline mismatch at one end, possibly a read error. CDR3 sequence (DNA): TGTGCTAGCAGCAGGGACAGGAATCAGCCCCAGCATTTT. As protein: CASSRDRNQPQHF. The V and J genes are TRBV7-7 and TRBJ1-5; 8 bases fit TRBD1. Germline CDR1 is SSHAT and CDR2 is FNYEAQ (reference sequence). The CDR3 loop spans 13 amino acids.

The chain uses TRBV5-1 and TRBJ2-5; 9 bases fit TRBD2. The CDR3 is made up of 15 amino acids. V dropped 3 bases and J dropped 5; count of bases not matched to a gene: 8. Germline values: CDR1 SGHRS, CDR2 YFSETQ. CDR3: CASSWGIAGAETQYF. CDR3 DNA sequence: TGCGCCAGCAGCTGGGGGATAGCGGGGGCGGAGACCCAGTACTTC. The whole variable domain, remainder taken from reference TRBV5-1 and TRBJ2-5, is KAGVTQTPRYLIKTRGQQVTLSCSPISGHRSVSWYQQTPGQGLQFLFEYFSETQRNKGNFPGRFSGRQFSNSRSEMNVSTLELGDSALYLCASSWGIAGAETQYFGPGTRLLVL.

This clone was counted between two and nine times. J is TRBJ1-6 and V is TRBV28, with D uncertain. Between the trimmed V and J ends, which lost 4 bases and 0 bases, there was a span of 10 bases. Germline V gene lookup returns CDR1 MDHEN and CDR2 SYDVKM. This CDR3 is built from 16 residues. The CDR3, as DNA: TGTGCCAGCAGTTCTGCGGGCAGCTCCTATAATTCACCCCTCCACTTT. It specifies CASSSAGSSYNSPLHF.

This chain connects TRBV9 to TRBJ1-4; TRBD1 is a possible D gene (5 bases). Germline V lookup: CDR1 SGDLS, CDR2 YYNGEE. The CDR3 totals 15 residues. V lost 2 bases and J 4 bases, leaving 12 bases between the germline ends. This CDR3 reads CASSVERGNNEKLFF. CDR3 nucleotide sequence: TGTGCCAGCAGCGTTGAGAGGGGAAATAATGAAAAACTGTTTTTT. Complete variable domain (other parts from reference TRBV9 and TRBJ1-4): DSGVTQTPKHLITATGQRVTLRCSPRSGDLSVYWYQQSLDQGLQFLIQYYNGEERAKGNILERFSAQQFPDLHSELNLSSLELGDSALYFCASSVERGNNEKLFFGSGTQLSVL.

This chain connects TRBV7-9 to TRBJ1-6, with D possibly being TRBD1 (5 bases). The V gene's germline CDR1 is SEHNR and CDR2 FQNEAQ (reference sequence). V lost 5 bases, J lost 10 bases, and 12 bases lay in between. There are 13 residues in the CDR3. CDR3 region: CASSLTEGSPLHF. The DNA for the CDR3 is TGTGCCAGCAGCCTGACAGAGGGCTCACCCCTCCACTTT.

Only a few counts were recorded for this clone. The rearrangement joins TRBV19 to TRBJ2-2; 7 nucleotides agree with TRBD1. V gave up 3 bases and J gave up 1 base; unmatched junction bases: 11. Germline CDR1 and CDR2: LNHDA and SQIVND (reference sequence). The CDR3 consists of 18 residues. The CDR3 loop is CASSIPWVGTENTGELFF. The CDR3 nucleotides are TGTGCCAGTAGTATTCCTTGGGTAGGGACAGAGAACACCGGGGAGCTGTTTTTT.

The DNA of the CDR3 is TGTGCCAGCAGCCCGGACAGGGTTGGTGAAAAACTGTTTTTT. This encodes CASSPDRVGEKLFF. V and J are TRBV4-2 and TRBJ1-4; 8 bases are shared with TRBD1. This CDR3 region has 14 residues. CDR1 is LGHNA and CDR2 is YNFKEQ in the germline V gene. The trim removed 4 bases at V and 7 bases at J, leaving 5 bases unmatched.

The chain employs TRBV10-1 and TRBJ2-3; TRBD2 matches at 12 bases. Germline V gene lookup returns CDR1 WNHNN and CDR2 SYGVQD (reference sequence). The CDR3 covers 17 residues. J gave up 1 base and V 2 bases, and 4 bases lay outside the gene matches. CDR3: CASSEPRLAGGTDTQYF. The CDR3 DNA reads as TGCGCCAGCAGTGAGCCGAGACTAGCGGGGGGCACAGATACGCAGTATTTT.

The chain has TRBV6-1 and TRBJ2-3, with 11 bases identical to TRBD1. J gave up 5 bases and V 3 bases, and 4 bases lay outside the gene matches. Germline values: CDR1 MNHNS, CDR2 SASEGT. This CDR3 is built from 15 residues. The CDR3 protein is CASSEMGQGVDTQYF. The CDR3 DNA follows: TGTGCCAGCAGTGAGATGGGACAGGGGGTAGATACGCAGTATTTT.

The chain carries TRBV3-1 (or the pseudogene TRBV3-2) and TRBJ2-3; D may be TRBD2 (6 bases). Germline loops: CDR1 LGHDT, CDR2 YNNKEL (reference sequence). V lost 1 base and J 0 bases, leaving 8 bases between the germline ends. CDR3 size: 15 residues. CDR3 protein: CASSQGGASTDTQYF. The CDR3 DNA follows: TGTGCCAGCAGCCAAGGCGGGGCTAGCACAGATACGCAGTATTTT.

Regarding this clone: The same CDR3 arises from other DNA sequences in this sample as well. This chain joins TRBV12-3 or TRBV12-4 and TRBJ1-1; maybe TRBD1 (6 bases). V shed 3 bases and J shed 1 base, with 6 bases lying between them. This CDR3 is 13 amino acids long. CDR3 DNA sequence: TGTGCCAGCAGTTTGGGGGCGAACACTGAAGCTTTCTTT. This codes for CASSLGANTEAFF.

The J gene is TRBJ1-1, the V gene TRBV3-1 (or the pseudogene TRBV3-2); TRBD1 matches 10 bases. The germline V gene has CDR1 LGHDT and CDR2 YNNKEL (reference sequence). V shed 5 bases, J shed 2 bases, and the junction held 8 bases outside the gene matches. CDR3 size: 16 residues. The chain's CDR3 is CASSARTGGTNTEAFF. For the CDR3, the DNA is TGTGCCAGCAGCGCCCGGACAGGGGGGACTAACACTGAAGCTTTCTTT.

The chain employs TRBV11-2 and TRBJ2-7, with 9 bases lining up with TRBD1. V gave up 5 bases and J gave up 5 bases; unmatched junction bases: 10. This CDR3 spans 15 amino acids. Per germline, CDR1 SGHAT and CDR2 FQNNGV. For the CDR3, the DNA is TGTGCCAGCAGCGAGGGGACAGGGTTGATCAACGAGCAGTACTTC. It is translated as CASSEGTGLINEQYF.

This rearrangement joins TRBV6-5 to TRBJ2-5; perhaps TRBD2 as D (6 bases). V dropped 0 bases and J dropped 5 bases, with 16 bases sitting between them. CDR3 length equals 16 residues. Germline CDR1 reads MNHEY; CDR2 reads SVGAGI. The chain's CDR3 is CASSYSGGGTAETQYF. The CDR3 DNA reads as TGTGCCAGCAGTTACTCCGGGGGTGGTACGGCGGAGACCCAGTACTTC.

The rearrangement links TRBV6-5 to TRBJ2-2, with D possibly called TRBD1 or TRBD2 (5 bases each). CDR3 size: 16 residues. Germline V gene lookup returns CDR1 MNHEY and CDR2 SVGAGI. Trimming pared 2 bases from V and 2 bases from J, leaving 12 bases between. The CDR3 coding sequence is TGTGCCAGCAGTTACGACGAGGGGTACAACACCGGGGAGCTGTTTTTT. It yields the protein CASSYDEGYNTGELFF.

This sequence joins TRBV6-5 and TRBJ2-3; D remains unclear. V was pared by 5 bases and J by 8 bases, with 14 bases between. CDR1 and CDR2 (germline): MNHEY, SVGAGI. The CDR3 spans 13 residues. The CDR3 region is CASSPPYARTQYF. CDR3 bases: TGTGCCAGCAGTCCCCCCTATGCGCGTACGCAGTATTTT.

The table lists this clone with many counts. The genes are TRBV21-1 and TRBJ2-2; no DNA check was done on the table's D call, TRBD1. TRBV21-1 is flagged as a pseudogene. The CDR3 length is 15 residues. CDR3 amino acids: CASSTWTGLTGELFF. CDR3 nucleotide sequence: TGTGCCAGCAGCACCTGGACAGGGTTAACCGGGGAGCTGTTTTTT.

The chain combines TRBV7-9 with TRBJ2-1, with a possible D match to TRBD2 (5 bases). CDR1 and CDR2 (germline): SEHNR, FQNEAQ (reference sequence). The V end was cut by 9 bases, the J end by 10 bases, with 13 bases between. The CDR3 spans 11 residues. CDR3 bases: TGTGCCAGTACTCTGAGCGGCGAGCAGTTCTTC. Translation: CASTLSGEQFF.

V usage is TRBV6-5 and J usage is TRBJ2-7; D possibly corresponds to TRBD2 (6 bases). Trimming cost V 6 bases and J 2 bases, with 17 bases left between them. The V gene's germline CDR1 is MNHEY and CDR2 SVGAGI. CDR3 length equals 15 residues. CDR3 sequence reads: CASRASELSTYEQYF. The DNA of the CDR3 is TGTGCCAGCAGAGCTAGCGAGCTTTCTACCTACGAGCAGTACTTC.

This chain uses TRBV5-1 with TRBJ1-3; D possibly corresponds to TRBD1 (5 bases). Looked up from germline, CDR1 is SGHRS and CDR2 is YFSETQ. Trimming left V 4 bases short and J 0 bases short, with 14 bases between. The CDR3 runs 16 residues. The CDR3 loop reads CASSRWGGDSGNTIYF. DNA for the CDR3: TGCGCCAGCAGCCGGTGGGGAGGGGACTCTGGAAACACCATATATTTT.

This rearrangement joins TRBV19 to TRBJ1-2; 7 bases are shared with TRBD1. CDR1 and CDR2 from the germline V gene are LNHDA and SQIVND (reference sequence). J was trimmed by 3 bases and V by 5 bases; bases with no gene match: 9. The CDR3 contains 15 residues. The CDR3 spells CASSSLGQFHYGYTF. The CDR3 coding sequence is TGTGCCAGTAGTTCCCTGGGACAGTTCCACTATGGCTACACCTTC.

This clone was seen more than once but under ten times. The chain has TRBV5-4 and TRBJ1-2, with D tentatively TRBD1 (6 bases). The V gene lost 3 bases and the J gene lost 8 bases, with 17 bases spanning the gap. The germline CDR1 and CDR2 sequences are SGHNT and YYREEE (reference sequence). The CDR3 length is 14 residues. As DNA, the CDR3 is TGTGCCAGCAGCTGGGCAGTGGGGGCCAAAGGCTACACCTTC. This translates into CASSWAVGAKGYTF.

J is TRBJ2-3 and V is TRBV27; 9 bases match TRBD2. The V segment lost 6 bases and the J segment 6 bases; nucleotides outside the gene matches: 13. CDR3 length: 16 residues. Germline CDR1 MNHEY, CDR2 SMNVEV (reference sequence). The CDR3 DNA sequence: TGTGCCAGCAGAGCTTATCTATCAGCGGGGGGTGATACGCAGTATTTT. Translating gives CASRAYLSAGGDTQYF.

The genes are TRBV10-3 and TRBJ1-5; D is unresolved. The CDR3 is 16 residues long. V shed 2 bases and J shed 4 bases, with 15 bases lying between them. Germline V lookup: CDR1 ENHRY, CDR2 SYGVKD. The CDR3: CAISEGLTGVNQPQHF. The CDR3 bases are TGTGCCATCAGTGAGGGCTTAACCGGTGTGAATCAGCCCCAGCATTTT.

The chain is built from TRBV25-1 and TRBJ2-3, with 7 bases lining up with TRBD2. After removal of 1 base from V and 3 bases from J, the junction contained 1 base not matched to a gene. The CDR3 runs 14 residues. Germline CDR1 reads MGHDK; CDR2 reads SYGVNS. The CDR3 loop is CASSEWGGTDTQYF. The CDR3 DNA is TGTGCCAGCAGTGAATGGGGAGGGACAGATACGCAGTATTTT.

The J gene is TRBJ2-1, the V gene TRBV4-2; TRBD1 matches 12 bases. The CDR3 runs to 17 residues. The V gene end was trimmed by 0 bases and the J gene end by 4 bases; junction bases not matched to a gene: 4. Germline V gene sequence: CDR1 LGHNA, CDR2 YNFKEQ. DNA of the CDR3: TGTGCCAGCAGCCAAGATATGGGACAGGGGGCTTACAATGAGCAGTTCTTC. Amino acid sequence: CASSQDMGQGAYNEQFF.

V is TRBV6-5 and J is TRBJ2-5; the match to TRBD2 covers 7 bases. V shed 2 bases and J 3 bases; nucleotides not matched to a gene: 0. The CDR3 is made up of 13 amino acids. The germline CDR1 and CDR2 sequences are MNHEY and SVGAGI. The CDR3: CASSYAGEETQYF. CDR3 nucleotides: TGTGCCAGCAGTTACGCGGGGGAAGAGACCCAGTACTTC.

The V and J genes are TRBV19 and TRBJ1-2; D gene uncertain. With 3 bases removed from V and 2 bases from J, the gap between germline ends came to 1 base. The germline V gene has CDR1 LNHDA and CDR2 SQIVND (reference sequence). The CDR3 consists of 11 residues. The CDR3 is CASSINYGYTF. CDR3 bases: TGTGCCAGTAGTATCAACTATGGCTACACCTTC. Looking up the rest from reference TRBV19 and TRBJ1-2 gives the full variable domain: DGGITQSPKYLFRKEGQNVTLSCEQNLNHDAMYWYRQDPGQGLRLIYYSQIVNDFQKGDIAEGYSVSREKKESFPLTVTSAQKNPTAFYLCASSINYGYTFGSGTRLTVV.

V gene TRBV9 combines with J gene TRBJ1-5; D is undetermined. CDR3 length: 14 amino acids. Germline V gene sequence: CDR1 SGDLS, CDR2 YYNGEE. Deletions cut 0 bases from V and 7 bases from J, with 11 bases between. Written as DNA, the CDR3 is TGTGCCAGCAGCGTAGGATCCGCCAGGCAGCCCCAGCATTTT. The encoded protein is CASSVGSARQPQHF.

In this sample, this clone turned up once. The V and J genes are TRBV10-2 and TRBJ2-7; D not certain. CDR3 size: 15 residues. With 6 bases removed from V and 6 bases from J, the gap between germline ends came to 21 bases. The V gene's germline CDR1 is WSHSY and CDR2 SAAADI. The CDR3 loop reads CASSARAGLVREQYF. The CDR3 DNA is TGCGCCAGCAGCGCTCGGGCCGGGTTGGTACGCGAGCAGTACTTC.

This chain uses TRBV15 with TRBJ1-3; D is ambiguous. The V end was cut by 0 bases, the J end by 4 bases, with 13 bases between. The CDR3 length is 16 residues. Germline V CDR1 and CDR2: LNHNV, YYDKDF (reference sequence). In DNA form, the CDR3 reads TGTGCCACCAGCAGAGATAGCCCCGGCACAGGAAACACCATATATTTT. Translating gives CATSRDSPGTGNTIYF.